This T cell receptor beta chain is drawn from a study of blood T cell repertoires in COVID-19. Across the study: COVID-19 samples from acute and convalescent phases originated in the United States, Italy and Spain. PBMCs, B-cell-depleted T cells, or T cells provided the cDNA or gDNA that made up the material.

Methods used by the authors: Amplified reference gene primers provided the basis for estimating nucleated cell counts. The repertoire was sequenced with immunoSEQ multiplex PCR; TCRdb's copy has only in-frame clones and lacks some. For V, J and clone size, that table is used; D and trimming come from the DNA. The table has some 200,000 clones, 70% to 85% seen once. Per germline, CDR1 SGHDT and CDR2 YYEEEE. The CDR3 extends over 16 amino acids. Trimming took off 1 base at V and 8 bases at J, with 16 bases between the two ends. This clone was seen a handful of times. The sequencing sample was made of peripheral blood. The chain employs TRBV5-6 and TRBJ1-6; D gene ambiguous. The sequence was collected from a man aged 45-60 years with active or convalescent COVID-19. The CDR3 region is CASSLIGQVPHSPLHF. The CDR3 DNA is TGTGCCAGCAGCTTGATTGGGCAGGTTCCGCATTCACCCCTCCACTTT. The full variable domain, with the rest looked up from reference TRBV5-6 and TRBJ1-6, is DAGVTQSPTHLIKTRGQQVTLRCSPKSGHDTVSWYQQALGQGPQFIFQYYEEEERQRGNFPDRFSGHQFPNYSSELNVNALLLGDSALYLCASSLIGQVPHSPLHFGNGTRLTVT.